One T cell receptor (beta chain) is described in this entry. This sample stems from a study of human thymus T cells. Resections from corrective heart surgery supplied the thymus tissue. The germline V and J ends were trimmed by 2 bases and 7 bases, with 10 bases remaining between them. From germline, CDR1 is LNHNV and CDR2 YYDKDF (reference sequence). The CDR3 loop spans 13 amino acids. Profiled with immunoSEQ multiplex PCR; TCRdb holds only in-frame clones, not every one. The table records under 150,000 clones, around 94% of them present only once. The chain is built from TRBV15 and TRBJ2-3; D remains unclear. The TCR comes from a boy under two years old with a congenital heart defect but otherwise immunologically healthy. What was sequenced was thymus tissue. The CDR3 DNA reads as TGTGCCACCAGCAGACGTACTTCGAATACGCAGTATTTT. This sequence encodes CATSRRTSNTQYF.